A single sample is the source of the 11 T cell receptor beta chains below, sequenced in a study of blood T cell repertoires in COVID-19. Profiled with immunoSEQ multiplex PCR; TCRdb holds only in-frame clones, not every one. The sample has around 130,000 clones; approximately 85% are singletons. Sequencing was performed on peripheral blood. Source of these receptors: a human donor in a cohort sampled during active COVID-19.

This clone was seen a handful of times. The rearrangement joins TRBV6-5 to TRBJ2-1, with 7 bases that match TRBD1. The CDR3 runs to 14 residues. Germline lookup yields CDR1 MNHEY and CDR2 SVGAGI. Trimming removed 6 bases from V and 13 bases from J; junction bases left unmatched: 15. This chain's CDR3 is CASSAHRGLREQFF. The DNA of the CDR3 is TGTGCCAGCAGCGCTCACAGGGGATTAAGAGAACAGTTCTTC.

The chain employs TRBV3-1 (or the pseudogene TRBV3-2) and TRBJ2-2, with D perhaps matching TRBD2 (7 bases). The CDR3 has 16 residues. Per the germline V gene, CDR1 is LGHDT and CDR2 is YNNKEL (reference sequence). The V end lost 10 bases, the J end lost 0 bases, and 18 bases lay between the germline ends. CDR3 DNA: TGTGCCACCAGTCCACACGGGGGGCCGAACACCGGGGAGCTGTTTTTT. Amino acid sequence: CATSPHGGPNTGELFF.

The chain couples TRBV7-6 to TRBJ2-4, with D perhaps TRBD2 (6 bases). The CDR3 extends over 15 amino acids. CDR1 SGHVS and CDR2 FNYEAQ come from the germline V gene. Trimming left V 1 base short and J 1 base short, with 8 bases between. The chain's CDR3 is CASSLVAGAKNIQYF. DNA for the CDR3: TGTGCCAGCAGCTTAGTGGCGGGGGCCAAAAACATTCAGTACTTC.

The CDR3: CASKIRQGAYEKLFF. CDR3 sequence (DNA): TGTGCCAGCAAGATAAGACAGGGGGCTTATGAAAAACTGTTTTTT. The V gene is TRBV2, the J gene TRBJ1-4, with 10 bases lining up with TRBD1. Looked up from germline, CDR1 is SNHLY and CDR2 is FYNNEI. Germline trimming cut 7 bases from V and 6 bases from J; bases unmatched to any gene: 8. CDR3 length: 15 amino acids. The whole variable domain, remainder taken from reference TRBV2 and TRBJ1-4, is EPEVTQTPSHQVTQMGQEVILRCVPISNHLYFYWYRQILGQKVEFLVSFYNNEISEKSEIFDDQFSVERPDGSNFTLKIRSTKLEDSAMYFCASKIRQGAYEKLFFGSGTQLSVL.

The V gene is TRBV6-1, the J gene TRBJ1-5, with TRBD1 identical over 9 bases. Trimming cost V 2 bases and J 7 bases; bases outside gene matches: 12. This CDR3 contains 17 residues. The germline CDR1 and CDR2 sequences are MNHNS and SASEGT. CDR3: CASSENGQGKSGQPQHF. The CDR3 DNA reads as TGTGCCAGCAGTGAAAACGGACAGGGGAAGTCCGGGCAGCCCCAGCATTTT.

The J gene is TRBJ1-1, the V gene TRBV18; TRBD1 agrees at 7 bases. The length of the CDR3 is 13 residues. V lost 6 bases, J lost 6 bases, and 7 bases stayed unmatched. CDR1 is KGHSH, CDR2 LQKENI, per germline. In DNA, the CDR3 is TGTGCCAGCTCGTCCGACAGGGTGGCTGAAGCTTTCTTT. Amino acids: CASSSDRVAEAFF.

This clone was seen a few times. V gene TRBV6-4 combines with J gene TRBJ2-1; 9 nucleotides align to TRBD2. The ends lost 0 bases at V and 3 bases at J; junction bases unmatched: 3. Germline CDR1 reads MRHNA; CDR2 reads SNTAGT. The CDR3 covers 16 residues. The CDR3: CASSDSGGGGYNEQFF. Written as DNA, the CDR3 is TGTGCCAGCAGTGACTCAGGCGGGGGGGGCTACAATGAGCAGTTCTTC.

V gene TRBV1 combines with J gene TRBJ1-1; the tabulated D call, TRBD1, remains unverified against the DNA. TRBV1 is recorded as a pseudogene. The CDR3 covers 15 residues. The CDR3, as DNA: TGCACCAGCAGCCCTATGGACAGGGGGCCAGGTGAAGCTTTCTTT. Translated: CTSSPMDRGPGEAFF.

This chain connects TRBV6-5 to TRBJ1-2; no clear D. The CDR3 has 13 amino acids. The germline V gene has CDR1 MNHEY and CDR2 SVGAGI. The V end lost 2 bases, the J end lost 6 bases, and 10 bases lay between the germline ends. The CDR3 protein is CASSYRGLDGYTF. The CDR3 DNA reads as TGTGCCAGCAGTTACCGCGGGCTTGATGGCTACACCTTC.

V usage is TRBV14 and J usage is TRBJ2-7; 12 nucleotides agree with TRBD2. This CDR3 region has 17 residues. Trimming at V came to 1 base and at J to 4 bases, leaving 8 bases not matched to a gene. Germline lookup yields CDR1 SGHDN and CDR2 FVKESK. In nucleotides, the CDR3 is TGTGCCAGCAGCCAAGTTCGTACTAGCGGGGGGCTTTACGAGCAGTACTTC. The encoded protein is CASSQVRTSGGLYEQYF.

The gene calls are TRBV18 and TRBJ2-2; 7 bases are a match to TRBD1. This CDR3 is built from 16 residues. Germline values: CDR1 KGHSH, CDR2 LQKENI. With 3 bases clipped from V and 1 base from J, the junction kept 5 bases outside the gene matches. The CDR3 bases are TGTGCCAGCTCACCGACAGGGCTTGGGAACACCGGGGAGCTGTTTTTT. This translates into CASSPTGLGNTGELFF.